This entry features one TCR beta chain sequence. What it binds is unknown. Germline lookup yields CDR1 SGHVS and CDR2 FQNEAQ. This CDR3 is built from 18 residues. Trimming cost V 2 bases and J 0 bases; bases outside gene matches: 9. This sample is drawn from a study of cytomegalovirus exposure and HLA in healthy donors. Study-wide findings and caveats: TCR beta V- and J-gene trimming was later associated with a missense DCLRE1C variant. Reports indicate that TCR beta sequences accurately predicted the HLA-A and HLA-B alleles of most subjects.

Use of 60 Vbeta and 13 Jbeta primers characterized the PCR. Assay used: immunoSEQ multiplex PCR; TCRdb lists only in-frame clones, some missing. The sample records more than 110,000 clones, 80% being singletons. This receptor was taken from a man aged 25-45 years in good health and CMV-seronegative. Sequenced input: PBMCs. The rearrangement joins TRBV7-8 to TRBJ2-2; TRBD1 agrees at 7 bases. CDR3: CASSLRGQIKSNTGELFF. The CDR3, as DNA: TGTGCCAGCAGCTTACGGGGACAGATTAAGTCGAACACCGGGGAGCTGTTTTTT.